This T cell receptor (beta chain) was identified during a study of blood T cell repertoires in COVID-19 (dated by TCRdb to 2020 to 2022). Notes on the research overall: Samples covering the acute and convalescent phases of COVID-19 were provided by collaborators in the United States, Italy and Spain. The prospective study material was composed of cDNA or gDNA derived from T cells, B-cell-depleted T cells, or PBMCs. Deeply sampled blood TCRbeta repertoires from subjects exposed to, actively infected with, or recovered from COVID-19 were included in the dataset. The repertoires were released in a freely available public database intended as a resource for research on the immune response to SARS-CoV-2. Samples came from the ongoing ImmuneRACE study (first 160 participants) plus 1,254 subjects from 6 global collaborators. A de-identified subject ID, COVID-19 status, age in years and sex were almost always included in the sample metadata. HLA class I and class II types, where available, came from metadata supplied by the sample provider rather than from assay-based typing. The study at large found these results: The amount of clinical and demographic metadata varied by source and participant and was provided uncurated.

The immunoSEQ Assay, a bias-controlled multiplex PCR, was used to amplify TCRbeta CDR3 regions from genomic DNA. The original pipeline was this. Within the assay, amplification of reference gene primers was used to estimate how many nucleated cells each sample contained. To quantify the absolute abundance of each unique TCRbeta CDR3 rearrangement, sequence reads were collapsed and filtered. For each sample, productive Simpson clonality was calculated as the square root of Simpson's diversity index over productive rearrangements. TCRdb took over this immuneACCESS table, retaining in-frame rearrangements with V and J assigned. Such tables are incomplete; in checked studies, under half of the missing clones stem from an unresolved V gene, and the remainder is unexplained. V, J and clone size are those of that table, while D and trimming were read from the DNA. The sample yields around 100,000 clones; just over 85% were counted once. Approximately 3.5% of the sample is in the top ten clones.

From a lookup of the germline V gene (reference sequence), CDR1 and CDR2 are DFQATT and SNEGSKA. Including cysteine and phenylalanine, the CDR3 has 14 amino acids. This entry keeps only the CDR3 DNA: 42 bases, framed from base 1. V is clipped by 3 bases and J by 0 bases, and the sequence between their germline boundaries is 12 bases long. Each collaborating institution followed its own protocols to collect whole blood in K2EDTA tubes. For TCRbeta analysis, collaborators shipped samples as frozen whole blood, isolated PBMCs, or DNA extracted from either of those sample types. This clone was found a few times. The clone's antigen remains unknown. No much larger clone is present one base from it, and per-base qualities are unavailable.

Sequencing was done on a sample of peripheral blood. In this chain, TRBV20-1 is recombined with TRBJ2-7, with the D gene too uncertain to name. This clonotype originated in a human donor in a cohort sampled during active COVID-19. The CDR3 protein: CSASLSGASYEQYF. The DNA is TGCAGTGCTAGTTTGTCAGGCGCCTCCTACGAGCAGTACTTC.